What follows describes a single TCR beta chain. Its antigen remains unknown. Other DNA sequences within the sample encode an identical CDR3. The data belong to a study of shared clonotypes between healthy human individuals. Replicate PCRs run on sorted subsets employed 150 to 250 ng DNA, around 27,000 T cell genomes. Libraries were prepared by immunoSEQ multiplex PCR; TCRdb keeps only in-frame clonotypes and omits some of them. Found here are a few hundred thousand clones, 65% of them singletons; the top ten hold 11%. The CDR3 covers 14 residues. Trimming left V 3 bases short and J 2 bases short, with 11 bases between. CDR1 and CDR2 from the germline V gene are SGHTA and FQGNSA. Points from the study as a whole: Researchers sampled only blood; tissue repertoires likely differ. Non-shared clonotypes had lower generation probabilities than those shared by all four donors.

The receptor comes from a man aged 25 to 40 in good health. The sequenced sample was memory CD4+ T cells sorted from blood. Subset denoted: CD45RA-negative fraction. The genes are TRBV7-2 and TRBJ2-7, with D possibly matching TRBD1 (6 bases). CDR3 sequence: CASSLGPGAYEQYF. The CDR3 nucleotides are TGTGCCAGCAGCTTGGGGCCAGGGGCCTACGAGCAGTACTTC. The full variable domain, rest sourced from reference TRBV7-2 and TRBJ2-7, is GAGVSQSPSNKVTEKGKDVELRCDPISGHTALYWYRQSLGQGLEFLIYFQGNSAPDKSGLPSDRFSAERTGGSVSTLTIQRTQQEDSAVYLCASSLGPGAYEQYFGPGTRLTVT.